This T cell receptor (beta chain) was sequenced for a study of T cell responses to AZD1222 COVID-19 vaccine. CDR3 length: 13 residues. Trimming took 4 bases from V and 3 from J; bases not matched to a gene: 1. The germline V gene encodes CDR1 MGHRA and CDR2 YSYEKL. The study, taken as a whole, reports: The study reported that nearly half of spike-specific TCRs target unmutated variant regions. Donors were chiefly white British, with a greater number of females, and clonal diversity was perhaps underestimated. Only after the peak T cell response were repertoires sampled.

The protocol was immunoSEQ multiplex PCR, while the TCRdb copy is restricted to in-frame clones and leaves out a portion. Among some 150,000 clones listed, 88% were seen once. Notes on this clone: What it recognizes is unknown.

Sequencing was performed on peripheral blood, taken 28 days after the second AZD1222 dose. The receptor's source is an adult who received the AZD1222 COVID-19 vaccine. The chain employs TRBV4-1 and TRBJ2-7; TRBD1 matches 9 bases. This chain's CDR3 is CASSRTGVYEQYF. Written as DNA, the CDR3 is TGCGCCAGCAGCCGGACAGGGGTCTACGAGCAGTACTTC.